The 11 T cell receptor beta chains listed next were all sequenced from one sample in a study of cytomegalovirus exposure and HLA in healthy donors. Method: immunoSEQ multiplex PCR; TCRdb's copy keeps in-frame clones and lacks some. Of about 220,000 clones listed, about 83% are singletons. Input material: PBMCs. The receptors stem from a man aged 18 to 30 in good health and CMV-seronegative.

This sequence joins TRBV9 and TRBJ2-1; 15 positions agree with TRBD2. Germline V gene sequence: CDR1 SGDLS, CDR2 YYNGEE. There are 19 residues in the CDR3. V was clipped by 4 bases and J by 4 bases; unmatched bases: 12. The CDR3 sequence is CASSSGGTSGGHTYNEQFF. The CDR3 nucleotides read TGTGCCAGCAGCTCCGGCGGGACTAGCGGGGGGCACACGTACAATGAGCAGTTCTTC.

The V gene is TRBV2, the J gene TRBJ2-1, with 15 bases aligning to TRBD2. Germline loops: CDR1 SNHLY, CDR2 FYNNEI. The J segment lost 7 bases and the V segment lost 10 bases, leaving 5 bases of the junction unmatched. This CDR3 spans 14 amino acids. The CDR3 reads CAKSGTSGGNEQFF. CDR3 nucleotides: TGTGCCAAATCCGGGACTAGCGGGGGGAATGAGCAGTTCTTC.

This clone was detected only a few times. The rearrangement uses TRBV18 and TRBJ2-7; TRBD1 aligns across 8 bases. There are 14 residues in the CDR3. V gave up 0 bases and J gave up 3 bases; unmatched junction bases: 1. Germline CDR1 is KGHSH and CDR2 is LQKENI. The CDR3 protein is CASSPPGQDYEQYF. The CDR3 coding sequence is TGTGCCAGCTCACCACCGGGACAGGACTACGAGCAGTACTTC.

The CDR3 bases are TGTGCCAGCAGCGTAGAACAGGGGGGCGCAGATACGCAGTATTTT. It codes for CASSVEQGGADTQYF. The rearrangement links TRBV9 to TRBJ2-3; 8 bases map to TRBD1. Germline V gene lookup returns CDR1 SGDLS and CDR2 YYNGEE. The CDR3 sequence is 15 residues long. V lost 0 bases and J lost 4; bases outside the gene matches: 4.

This clone was found once. This chain joins TRBV27 and TRBJ2-7, with 11 bases fitting TRBD2. Unmatched junction bases numbered 2, after V lost 5 bases and J lost 2 bases. The CDR3 sequence is 14 residues long. The germline CDR1 and CDR2 sequences are MNHEY and SMNVEV (reference sequence). CDR3 in amino acids: CASSVAGGTYEQYF. In nucleotides, the CDR3 is TGTGCCAGCAGTGTAGCGGGAGGGACCTACGAGCAGTACTTC.

The chain recombines TRBV18 with TRBJ2-3, with 7 bases matching TRBD1. V lost 5 bases and J lost 5; bases outside the gene matches: 7. This CDR3 spans 14 amino acids. CDR1 is KGHSH and CDR2 is LQKENI in the germline V gene. The CDR3 is CASSGASGGDTQYF. The CDR3, as DNA: TGTGCCAGCTCAGGGGCGTCAGGGGGAGATACGCAGTATTTT.

In its sample, this clone was seen once. The same CDR3 arises from other DNA sequences in this sample as well. CDR3 coding DNA: TGTGCCAGCAGTTTTAGAGGTGAGCAGTTCTTC. The encoded protein is CASSFRGEQFF. V gene TRBV28 combines with J gene TRBJ2-1; D not certain. CDR1 is MDHEN and CDR2 is SYDVKM in the germline V gene. This CDR3 has 11 amino acids. Trimming took 3 bases from V and 9 from J, leaving 6 bases between them. The variable domain in full, completed from reference TRBV28 and TRBJ2-1, reads DVKVTQSSRYLVKRTGEKVFLECVQDMDHENMFWYRQDPGLGLRLIYFSYDVKMKEKGDIPEGYSVSREKKERFSLILESASTNQTSMYLCASSFRGEQFFGPGTRLTVL.

The rearrangement joins TRBV6-1 to TRBJ2-3, with a tentative D call TRBD2 (6 bases). The V end lost 3 bases, the J end lost 1 base, and 8 bases lay between the germline ends. CDR1 is MNHNS and CDR2 is SASEGT in the germline V gene. This CDR3 is 14 amino acids long. In DNA, the CDR3 is TGTGCCAGCAGTGAGAAGCGGGGCACAGATACGCAGTATTTT. It is translated as CASSEKRGTDTQYF.

This clone has only a few counts. This chain links TRBV27 with TRBJ1-2; a weak D match, TRBD1 (6 bases). The CDR3 loop spans 14 amino acids. The germline V gene encodes CDR1 MNHEY and CDR2 SMNVEV (reference sequence). Between the trimmed V and J ends, which lost 2 bases and 5 bases, there was a span of 12 bases. CDR3 coding DNA: TGTGCCAGCAGTTTAGGTGGTGGACAGTATGGCTACACCTTC. Translating gives CASSLGGGQYGYTF.

The J gene is TRBJ2-3, the V gene TRBV2; the match to TRBD2 covers 9 bases. Losses at the gene ends were 7 bases for V and 4 bases for J; bases not matched to a gene: 0. Germline loops: CDR1 SNHLY, CDR2 FYNNEI. The CDR3 spans 12 residues. This CDR3 is CASKREADTQYF. In DNA form, the CDR3 reads TGTGCCAGCAAGCGGGAGGCAGATACGCAGTATTTT.

The gene calls are TRBV29-1 and TRBJ1-2, with D tentatively TRBD1 (5 bases). The V gene lost 7 bases and the J gene lost 1 base, with 13 bases spanning the gap. The CDR3 spans 13 residues. Germline V gene data show CDR1 as SQVTM and CDR2 as ANQGSEA. The CDR3: CSAGGVGNYGYTF. CDR3 DNA sequence: TGCAGCGCCGGGGGAGTTGGTAACTATGGCTACACCTTC.